What follows are 18 T cell receptor beta chains derived from one specimen sequenced in a study of patients and donors after allogeneic stem cell transplantation. TCRdb analysed the RT-PCR reads with MiXCR anew, one entry per CDR3 protein. The data contain about 57,000 distinct CDR3 sequences, about an eighth of them singletons. Sequenced material: blood, either unsorted or a sorted T cell fraction (not recorded which). These receptors were obtained from a human donor who was either an allogeneic HSCT recipient or a stem cell or donor lymphocyte infusion donor (not recorded which). It is not recorded whose cells these are; they may come from a transplant donor.

This clonotype was counted only a few times. The rearrangement links TRBV7-9 to TRBJ2-1, with 14 bases fitting TRBD2. This CDR3 has 15 residues. The V gene end was trimmed by 5 bases and the J gene end by 7 bases; junction bases not matched to a gene: 4. Germline CDR1 SEHNR, CDR2 FQNEAQ (reference sequence). The DNA of the CDR3 is TGTGCCAGCAGCGGGACTAGCGGGAGATGGAATGAGCAGTTCTTC. It translates to CASSGTSGRWNEQFF.

This clonotype has a handful of counts. The genes are TRBV7-9 and TRBJ2-7, with D perhaps given as TRBD1 or TRBD2 (6 bases each). The CDR3 runs to 14 residues. CDR1 is SEHNR, CDR2 FQNEAQ, per germline (reference sequence). Between the trimmed V and J ends, which lost 1 base and 5 bases, there was a span of 12 bases. CDR3 DNA sequence: TGTGCCAGCAGCTTAGTTACGGGGGCGGACGAGCAGTACTTC. As protein: CASSLVTGADEQYF. Using reference TRBV7-9 and TRBJ2-7 for the parts outside the CDR3, the full variable domain is DTGVSQNPRHKITKRGQNVTFRCDPISEHNRLYWYRQTLGQGPEFLTYFQNEAQLEKSRLLSDRFSAERPKGSFSTLEIQRTEQGDSAMYLCASSLVTGADEQYFGPGTRLTVT.

The chain has TRBV20-1 and TRBJ1-5; a possible D gene is TRBD1 (5 bases). The germline V gene has CDR1 DFQATT and CDR2 SNEGSKA (reference sequence). The CDR3 contains 14 residues. V was clipped by 4 bases and J by 2 bases, with 12 bases between them. The CDR3 reads CSATLLGGNQPQHF. The CDR3 DNA reads TGCAGTGCTACCCTTTTGGGGGGCAATCAGCCCCAGCATTTT.

This clonotype turned up a few times. The chain joins TRBV15 to TRBJ2-1; D may be TRBD1 (6 bases). Germline V gene lookup returns CDR1 LNHNV and CDR2 YYDKDF (reference sequence). Trimming took off 5 bases at V and 8 bases at J, with 10 bases between the two ends. The CDR3 spans 12 residues. The CDR3 sequence: CATSATGHEQFF. Written as DNA, the CDR3 is TGTGCCACCAGCGCTACAGGGCATGAGCAGTTCTTC. The full variable domain, completed using reference TRBV15 and TRBJ2-1, is DAMVIQNPRYQVTQFGKPVTLSCSQTLNHNVMYWYQQKSSQAPKLLFHYYDKDFNNEADTPDNFQSRRPNTSFCFLDIRSPGLGDTAMYLCATSATGHEQFFGPGTRLTVL.

There are a few counts of this clonotype. V usage is TRBV20-1 and J usage is TRBJ2-7; 8 nucleotides align to TRBD1. Germline V gene sequence: CDR1 DFQATT, CDR2 SNEGSKA (reference sequence). The CDR3 totals 16 residues. Trimming cost V 2 bases and J 3 bases; bases outside gene matches: 12. DNA of the CDR3: TGCAGTGCTAGAATCCCAGGGGGCTCCACGAACTACGAGCAGTACTTC. This gives the protein CSARIPGGSTNYEQYF.

This clonotype was picked up many times. The chain joins TRBV6-2 or TRBV6-3 to TRBJ1-5; D is possibly TRBD1 (5 bases). The germline V gene has CDR1 MNHEY and CDR2 SVGEGT. Between the trimmed V and J ends, which lost 1 base and 1 base, there was a span of 5 bases. The CDR3 covers 14 residues. The CDR3 region has the DNA TGTGCCAGCAGTTACTGGGGGAGCAATCAGCCCCAGCATTTT. Translation: CASSYWGSNQPQHF.

This clonotype was found a few times. The chain couples TRBV24-1 to TRBJ2-5; D ambiguous. Germline V CDR1 and CDR2: KGHDR, SFDVKD. The V end was cut by 3 bases, the J end by 4 bases, with 14 bases between. The CDR3 is 15 amino acids. The DNA for the CDR3 is TGTGCCACCAGTGATGCGGAGCCCTGGGGAGAGACCCAGTACTTC. Encoded protein: CATSDAEPWGETQYF.

This clonotype has ten or more counts. This chain connects TRBV30 to TRBJ1-2, with a weak D call TRBD1 (5 bases). This CDR3 region has 13 residues. With 2 bases removed from V and 2 bases from J, the gap between germline ends came to 9 bases. The germline gives CDR1 GTSNPN, CDR2 SVGIG (reference sequence). CDR3 protein: CAWSTDSNYGYTF. CDR3 nucleotide sequence: TGTGCCTGGAGTACCGACAGCAACTATGGCTACACCTTC.

The sample holds one count of this clonotype. The chain is built from TRBV4-1 and TRBJ2-1, with 8 bases that match TRBD2. Germline loops: CDR1 MGHRA, CDR2 YSYEKL. CDR3 length: 16 amino acids. V dropped 0 bases and J dropped 9; count of bases not matched to a gene: 10. The CDR3 region is CASSQDATSGFGEQFF. The CDR3 coding sequence is TGCGCCAGCAGCCAAGATGCCACTAGCGGCTTCGGTGAGCAGTTCTTC.

Many counts were recorded for this clonotype. V usage is TRBV10-3 and J usage is TRBJ2-5, with D possibly matching TRBD1 (7 bases). The length of the CDR3 is 14 residues. Germline V CDR1 and CDR2: ENHRY, SYGVKD. V was trimmed by 3 bases and J by 2 bases, leaving 10 bases between them. The CDR3 sequence: CAISDSGGQETQYF. The CDR3 nucleotides are TGTGCCATCAGTGACTCAGGGGGGCAAGAGACCCAGTACTTC.

The V call is TRBV20-1, the J call TRBJ2-1; D ambiguous. The V gene lost 3 bases and the J gene lost 12 bases, with 15 bases spanning the gap. The CDR3 is made up of 12 amino acids. Germline loops: CDR1 DFQATT, CDR2 SNEGSKA (reference sequence). CDR3 amino acids: CSASPARRGQFF. CDR3 sequence (DNA): TGCAGTGCTAGCCCGGCTCGTCGAGGGCAGTTCTTC.

The chain employs TRBV9 and TRBJ1-5; D is possibly TRBD1 (5 bases). This CDR3 has 14 amino acids. Germline V gene lookup returns CDR1 SGDLS and CDR2 YYNGEE. V lost 0 bases, J lost 2 bases, and 6 bases lay in between. DNA of the CDR3: TGTGCCAGCAGCGTAGAAGGGGGCAATCAGCCCCAGCATTTT. Translating gives CASSVEGGNQPQHF.

This clonotype occurred many times. This chain connects TRBV6-5 to TRBJ1-2; D gene uncertain. The germline V and J ends were trimmed by 5 bases and 7 bases, with 8 bases remaining between them. The CDR3 spans 11 residues. From germline, CDR1 is MNHEY and CDR2 SVGAGI. CDR3 residues: CASSHTGGYTF. DNA of the CDR3: TGTGCCAGCAGTCACACCGGTGGCTACACCTTC.

The chain is built from TRBV6-5 and TRBJ2-7; a possible D gene is TRBD1 (6 bases). CDR1 is MNHEY, CDR2 SVGAGI, per germline. This CDR3 region has 15 residues. Trimming removed 1 base at V and 3 bases at J, with 13 bases between. CDR3 protein: CASSYLGEGGYEQYF. Written as DNA, the CDR3 is TGTGCCAGCAGTTACTTAGGGGAAGGGGGCTACGAGCAGTACTTC.

This clonotype was seen at least ten times. The J gene is TRBJ2-1, the V gene TRBV5-5; unclear D gene. Germline V gene sequence: CDR1 SGHKS, CDR2 YYEKEE (reference sequence). The CDR3 has 12 amino acids. Trimming pared 4 bases from V and 6 bases from J, leaving 8 bases between. The DNA for the CDR3 is TGTGCCAGCAGCCCATGGGGCAATGAGCAGTTCTTC. Amino acid sequence: CASSPWGNEQFF.

This clonotype was found many times. The chain uses TRBV28 and TRBJ1-2; no firm D call. Germline V gives CDR1 MDHEN, CDR2 SYDVKM. CDR3 size: 14 residues. The germline V and J ends were trimmed by 6 bases and 0 bases, with 11 bases remaining between them. The CDR3 here is CASRITLANYGYTF. The CDR3 nucleotides read TGTGCCAGCAGAATCACATTAGCTAACTATGGCTACACCTTC.

This clonotype was found a few times. The V and J genes are TRBV10-3 and TRBJ2-2; D not resolved. V dropped 9 bases and J dropped 3 bases, with 11 bases sitting between them. The CDR3 runs to 13 residues. The germline gives CDR1 ENHRY, CDR2 SYGVKD. This CDR3 is CAIAEVDTGELFF. The CDR3 coding sequence is TGTGCCATAGCTGAAGTCGACACCGGGGAGCTGTTTTTT.

The sample holds many counts of this clonotype. The genes are TRBV6-6 and TRBJ1-1; tentative D call: TRBD1 (5 bases). The CDR3 contains 12 residues. Trimming removed 2 bases at V and 5 bases at J, with 6 bases between. CDR1 and CDR2 from the germline V gene are MNHNY and SVGAGI (reference sequence). This chain's CDR3 is CASSYTGTEAFF. The CDR3 region has the DNA TGTGCCAGCAGTTACACAGGAACTGAAGCTTTCTTT.